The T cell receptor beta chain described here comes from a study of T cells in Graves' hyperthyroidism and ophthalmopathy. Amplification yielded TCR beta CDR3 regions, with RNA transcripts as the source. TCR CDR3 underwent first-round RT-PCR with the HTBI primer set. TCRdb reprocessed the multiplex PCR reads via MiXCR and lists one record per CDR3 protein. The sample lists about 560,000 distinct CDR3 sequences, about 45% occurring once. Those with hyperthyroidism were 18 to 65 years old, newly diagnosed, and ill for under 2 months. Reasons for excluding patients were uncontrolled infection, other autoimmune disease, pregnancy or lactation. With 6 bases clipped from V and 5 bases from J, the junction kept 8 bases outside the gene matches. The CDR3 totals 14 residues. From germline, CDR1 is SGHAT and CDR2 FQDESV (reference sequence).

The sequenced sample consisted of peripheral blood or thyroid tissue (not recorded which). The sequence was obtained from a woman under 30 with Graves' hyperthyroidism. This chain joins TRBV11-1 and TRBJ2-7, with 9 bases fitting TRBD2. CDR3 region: CASRGRTSVDEQYF. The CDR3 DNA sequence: TGTGCCAGCAGGGGAAGGACTAGCGTTGACGAGCAGTACTTC.